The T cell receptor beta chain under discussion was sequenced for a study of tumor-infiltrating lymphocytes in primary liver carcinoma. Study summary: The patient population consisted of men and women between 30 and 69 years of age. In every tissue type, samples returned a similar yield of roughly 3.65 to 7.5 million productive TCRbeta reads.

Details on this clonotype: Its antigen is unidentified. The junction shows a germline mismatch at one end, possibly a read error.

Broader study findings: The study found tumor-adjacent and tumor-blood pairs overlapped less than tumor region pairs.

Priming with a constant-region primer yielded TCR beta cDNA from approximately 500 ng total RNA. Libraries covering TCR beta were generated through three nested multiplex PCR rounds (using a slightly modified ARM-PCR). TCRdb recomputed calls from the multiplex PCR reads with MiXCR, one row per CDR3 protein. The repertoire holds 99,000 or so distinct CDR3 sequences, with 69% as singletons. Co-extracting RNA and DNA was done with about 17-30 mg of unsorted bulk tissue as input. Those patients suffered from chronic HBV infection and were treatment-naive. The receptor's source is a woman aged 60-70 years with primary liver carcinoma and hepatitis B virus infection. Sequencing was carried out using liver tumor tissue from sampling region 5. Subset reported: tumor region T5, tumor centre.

The CDR3 loop is CSAWNRGRFEQYW. In DNA, the CDR3 is TGCAGCGCCTGGAACAGGGGGCGCTTCGAGCAGTACTGG. This chain uses TRBV29-1 with TRBJ2-7; 9 bases are a match to TRBD1. The CDR3 totals 13 residues. The germline CDR1 and CDR2 sequences are SQVTM and ANQGSEA.